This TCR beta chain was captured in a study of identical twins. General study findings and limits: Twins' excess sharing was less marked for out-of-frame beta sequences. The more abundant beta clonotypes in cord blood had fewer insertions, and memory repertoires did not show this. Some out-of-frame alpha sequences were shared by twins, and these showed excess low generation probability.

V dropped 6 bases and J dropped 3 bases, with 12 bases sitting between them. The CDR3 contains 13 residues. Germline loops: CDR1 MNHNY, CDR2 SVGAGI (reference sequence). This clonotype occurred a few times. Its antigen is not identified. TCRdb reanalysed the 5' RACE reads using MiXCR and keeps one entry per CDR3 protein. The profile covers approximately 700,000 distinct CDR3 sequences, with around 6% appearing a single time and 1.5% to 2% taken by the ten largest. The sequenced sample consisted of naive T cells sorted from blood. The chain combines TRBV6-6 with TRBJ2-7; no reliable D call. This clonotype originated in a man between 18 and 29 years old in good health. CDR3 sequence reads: CASSPVRSYEQYF. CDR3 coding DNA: TGTGCCAGCAGCCCGGTCCGGAGCTACGAGCAGTACTTC.